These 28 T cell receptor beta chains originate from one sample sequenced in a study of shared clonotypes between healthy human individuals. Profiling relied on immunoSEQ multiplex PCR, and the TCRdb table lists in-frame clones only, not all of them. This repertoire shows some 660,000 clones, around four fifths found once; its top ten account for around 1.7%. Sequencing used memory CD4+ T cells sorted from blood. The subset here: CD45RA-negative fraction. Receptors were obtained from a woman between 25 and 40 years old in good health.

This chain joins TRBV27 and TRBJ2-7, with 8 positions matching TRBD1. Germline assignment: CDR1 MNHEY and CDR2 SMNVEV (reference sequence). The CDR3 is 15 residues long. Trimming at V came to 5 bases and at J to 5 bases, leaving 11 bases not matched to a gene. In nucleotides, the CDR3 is TGTGCCAGCAGTCCGCGACAGGGGAAGGTGCACGAGCAGTACTTC. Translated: CASSPRQGKVHEQYF.

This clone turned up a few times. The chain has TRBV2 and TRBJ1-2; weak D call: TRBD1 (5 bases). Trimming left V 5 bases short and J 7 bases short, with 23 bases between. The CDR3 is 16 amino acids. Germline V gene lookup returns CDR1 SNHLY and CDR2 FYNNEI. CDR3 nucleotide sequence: TGTGCCAGCAGTTTTGCACCCCGTCAGGGACCGGTTGGCTACACCTTC. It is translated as CASSFAPRQGPVGYTF.

The CDR3 region has the DNA TGCGCCAGCAGCCTCCCCGGGACTAGCGCAAAGTACTTC. It yields the protein CASSLPGTSAKYF. This chain joins TRBV4-1 and TRBJ2-7; the match to TRBD2 covers 10 bases. The junction had 8 bases not matched to a gene; V was cut back by 4 bases and J by 11 bases. CDR1 and CDR2 from the germline V gene are MGHRA and YSYEKL. The CDR3 extends over 13 amino acids.

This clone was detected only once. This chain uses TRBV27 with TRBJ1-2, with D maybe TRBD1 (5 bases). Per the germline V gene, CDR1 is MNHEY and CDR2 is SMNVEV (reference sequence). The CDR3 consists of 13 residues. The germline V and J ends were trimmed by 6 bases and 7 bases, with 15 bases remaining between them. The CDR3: CASSWRQGGGYTF. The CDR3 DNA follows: TGTGCCAGCAGCTGGCGTCAGGGAGGTGGCTACACCTTC.

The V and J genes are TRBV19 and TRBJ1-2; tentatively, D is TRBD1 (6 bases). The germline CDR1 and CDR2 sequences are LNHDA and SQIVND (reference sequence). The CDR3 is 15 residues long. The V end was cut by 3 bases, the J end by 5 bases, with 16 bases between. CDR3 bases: TGTGCCAGTAGTATTAAGCGGGGGACAAGGTATGGCTACACCTTC. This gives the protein CASSIKRGTRYGYTF.

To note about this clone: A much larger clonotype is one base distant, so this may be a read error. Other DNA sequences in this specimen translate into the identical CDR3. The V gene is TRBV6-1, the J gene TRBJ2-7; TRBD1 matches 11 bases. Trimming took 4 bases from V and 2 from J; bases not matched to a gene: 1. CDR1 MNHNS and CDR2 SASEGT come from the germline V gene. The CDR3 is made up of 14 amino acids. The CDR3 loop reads CASSGTGGPYEQYF. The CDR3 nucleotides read TGTGCCAGCAGTGGGACAGGGGGCCCCTACGAGCAGTACTTC.

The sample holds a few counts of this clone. The CDR3: CASSEGGVFRMNTEAFF. For the CDR3, the DNA is TGTGCCAGCAGTGAAGGAGGGGTCTTTAGAATGAACACTGAAGCTTTCTTT. V usage is TRBV2 and J usage is TRBJ1-1; perhaps TRBD1 as D (5 bases). Trimming removed 1 base at V and 0 bases at J, with 15 bases between. Germline CDR1 and CDR2: SNHLY and FYNNEI. The CDR3 extends over 17 amino acids.

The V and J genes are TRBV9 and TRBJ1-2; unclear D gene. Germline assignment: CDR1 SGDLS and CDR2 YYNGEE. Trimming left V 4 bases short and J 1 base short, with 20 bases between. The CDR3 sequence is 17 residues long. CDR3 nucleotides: TGTGCCAGCAGCTCTTTACGTGGATCCTCGAGTAACTATGGCTACACCTTC. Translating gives CASSSLRGSSSNYGYTF.

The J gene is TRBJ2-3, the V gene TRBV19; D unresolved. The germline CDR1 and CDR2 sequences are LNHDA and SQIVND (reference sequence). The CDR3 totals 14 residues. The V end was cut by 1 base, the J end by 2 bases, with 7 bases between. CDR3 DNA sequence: TGTGCCAGTAGTATAGGGCAACCCACAGATACGCAGTATTTT. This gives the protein CASSIGQPTDTQYF.

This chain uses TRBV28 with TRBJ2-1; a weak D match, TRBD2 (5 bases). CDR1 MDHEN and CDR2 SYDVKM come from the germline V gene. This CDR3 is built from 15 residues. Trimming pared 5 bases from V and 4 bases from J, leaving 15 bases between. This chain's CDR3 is CASSGELVGYNEQFF. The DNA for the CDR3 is TGTGCCAGCAGTGGGGAACTAGTGGGGTACAATGAGCAGTTCTTC.

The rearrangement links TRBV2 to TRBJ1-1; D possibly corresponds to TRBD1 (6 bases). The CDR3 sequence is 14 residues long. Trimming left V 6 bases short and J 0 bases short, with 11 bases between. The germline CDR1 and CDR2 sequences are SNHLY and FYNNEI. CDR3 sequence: CASRQGAMNTEAFF. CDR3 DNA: TGTGCCAGCAGACAGGGAGCCATGAACACTGAAGCTTTCTTT.

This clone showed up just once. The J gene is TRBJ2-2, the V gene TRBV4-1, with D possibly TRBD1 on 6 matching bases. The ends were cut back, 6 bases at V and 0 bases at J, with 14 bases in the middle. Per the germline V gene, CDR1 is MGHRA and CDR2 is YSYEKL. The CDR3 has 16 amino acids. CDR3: CASRSFRTANTGELFF. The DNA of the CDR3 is TGCGCCAGCAGGAGCTTTAGGACAGCGAACACCGGGGAGCTGTTTTTT.

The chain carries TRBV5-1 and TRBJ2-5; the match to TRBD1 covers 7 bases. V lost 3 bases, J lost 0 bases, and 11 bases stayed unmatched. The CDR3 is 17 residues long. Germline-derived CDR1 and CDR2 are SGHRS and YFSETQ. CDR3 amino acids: CASSSTDREHYQETQYF. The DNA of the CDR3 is TGCGCCAGCAGCTCAACCGACAGGGAACACTACCAAGAGACCCAGTACTTC.

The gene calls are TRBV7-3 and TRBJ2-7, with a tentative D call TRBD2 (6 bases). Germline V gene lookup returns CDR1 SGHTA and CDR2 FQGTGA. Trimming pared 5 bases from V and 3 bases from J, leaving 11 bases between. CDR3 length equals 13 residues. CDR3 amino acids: CASSRNGGYEQYF. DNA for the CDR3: TGTGCCAGCAGCCGAAACGGGGGCTACGAGCAGTACTTC.

In DNA form, the CDR3 reads TGTGCCATCAGGCAAGAGACCCAGTACTTC. It translates to CAIRQETQYF. This rearrangement joins TRBV10-3 to TRBJ2-5; unclear D gene. Trimming pared 6 bases from V and 2 bases from J, leaving 1 base between. CDR1 is ENHRY and CDR2 is SYGVKD in the germline V gene. This CDR3 is 10 amino acids long.

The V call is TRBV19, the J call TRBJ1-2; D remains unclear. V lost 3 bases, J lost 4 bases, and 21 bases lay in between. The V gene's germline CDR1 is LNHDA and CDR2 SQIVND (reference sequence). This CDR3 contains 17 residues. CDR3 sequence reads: CASSMPPSASHFYGYTF. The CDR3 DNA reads TGTGCCAGTAGTATGCCCCCGAGCGCGTCACACTTCTATGGCTACACCTTC.

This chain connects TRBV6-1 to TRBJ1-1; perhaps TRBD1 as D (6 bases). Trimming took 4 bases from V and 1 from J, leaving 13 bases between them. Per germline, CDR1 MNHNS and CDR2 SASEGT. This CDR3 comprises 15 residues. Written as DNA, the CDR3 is TGTGCCAGCAGTGTGAACAGGGCGGCGAACACTGAAGCTTTCTTT. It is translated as CASSVNRAANTEAFF.

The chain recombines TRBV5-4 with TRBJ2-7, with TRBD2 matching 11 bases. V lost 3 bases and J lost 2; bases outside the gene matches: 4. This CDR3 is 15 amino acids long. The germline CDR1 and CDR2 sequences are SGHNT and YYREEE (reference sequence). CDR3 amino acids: CASSSGTSGPYEQYF. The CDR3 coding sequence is TGTGCCAGCAGCTCCGGGACTAGCGGACCCTACGAGCAGTACTTC.

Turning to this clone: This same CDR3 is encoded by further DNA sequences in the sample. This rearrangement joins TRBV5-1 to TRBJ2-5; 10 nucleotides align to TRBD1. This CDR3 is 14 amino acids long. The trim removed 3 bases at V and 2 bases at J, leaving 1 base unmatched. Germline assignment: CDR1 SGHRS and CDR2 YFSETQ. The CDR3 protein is CASSSGQGQETQYF. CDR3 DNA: TGCGCCAGCAGCTCGGGACAGGGGCAAGAGACCCAGTACTTC.

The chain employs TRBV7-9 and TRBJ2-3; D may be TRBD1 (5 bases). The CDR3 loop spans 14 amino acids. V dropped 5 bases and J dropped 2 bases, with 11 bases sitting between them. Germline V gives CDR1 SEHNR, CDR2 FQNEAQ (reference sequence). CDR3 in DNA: TGTGCCAGCAGCAAGGACATCGTCACAGATACGCAGTATTTT. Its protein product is CASSKDIVTDTQYF.

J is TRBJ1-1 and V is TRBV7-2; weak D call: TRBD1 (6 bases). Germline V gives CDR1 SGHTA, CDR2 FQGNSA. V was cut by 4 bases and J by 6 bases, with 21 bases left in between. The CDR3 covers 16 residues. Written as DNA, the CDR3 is TGTGCCAGCAGCTACAAGACAGGTTTTGGGGTCGCTGAAGCTTTCTTT. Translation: CASSYKTGFGVAEAFF.

The CDR3 loop is CAWSVTRTTPPGQQYF. In nucleotides, the CDR3 is TGTGCCTGGAGTGTAACTCGGACAACACCCCCAGGGCAGCAGTACTTC. The V call is TRBV30, the J call TRBJ2-7, with a possible D match to TRBD1 (5 bases). CDR1 is GTSNPN, CDR2 SVGIG, per germline (reference sequence). The CDR3 extends over 16 amino acids. Trimming removed 0 bases from V and 8 bases from J, with 23 bases in between.

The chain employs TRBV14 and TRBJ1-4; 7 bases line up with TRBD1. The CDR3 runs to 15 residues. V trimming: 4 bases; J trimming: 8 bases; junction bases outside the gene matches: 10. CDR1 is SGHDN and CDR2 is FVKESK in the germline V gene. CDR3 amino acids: CASSLWTGTGEKLFF. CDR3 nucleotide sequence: TGTGCCAGCAGCCTTTGGACAGGCACTGGGGAAAAACTGTTTTTT.

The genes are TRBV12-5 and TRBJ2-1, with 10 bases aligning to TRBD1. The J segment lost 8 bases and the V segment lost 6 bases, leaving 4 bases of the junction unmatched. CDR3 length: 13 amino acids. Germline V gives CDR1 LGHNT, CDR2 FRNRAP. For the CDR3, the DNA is TGTGCTAGTGGGTCCGGACAGGGGGATGAGCAGTTCTTC. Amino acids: CASGSGQGDEQFF.

CDR3 DNA: TGTGCCAGCAGTGTTTATAGCGGGGCCAGCCTACGATGGCAGTACTTC. It yields the protein CASSVYSGASLRWQYF. V usage is TRBV6-1 and J usage is TRBJ2-7; TRBD2 matches 8 bases. After removal of 4 bases from V and 9 bases from J, the junction contained 17 bases not matched to a gene. The V gene's germline CDR1 is MNHNS and CDR2 SASEGT. The CDR3 runs 16 residues.

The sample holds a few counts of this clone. The CDR3 nucleotides read TGCGCCAGCAGCGCTGAGCGGGAGTGGTTTTACGAGCAGTACTTC. It translates to CASSAEREWFYEQYF. V gene TRBV5-1 combines with J gene TRBJ2-7, with 8 bases matching TRBD2. This CDR3 contains 15 residues. Germline V lookup: CDR1 SGHRS, CDR2 YFSETQ. V gave up 4 bases and J gave up 4 bases; unmatched junction bases: 10. The full variable domain, its missing parts supplied by reference TRBV5-1 and TRBJ2-7, is KAGVTQTPRYLIKTRGQQVTLSCSPISGHRSVSWYQQTPGQGLQFLFEYFSETQRNKGNFPGRFSGRQFSNSRSEMNVSTLELGDSALYLCASSAEREWFYEQYFGPGTRLTVT.

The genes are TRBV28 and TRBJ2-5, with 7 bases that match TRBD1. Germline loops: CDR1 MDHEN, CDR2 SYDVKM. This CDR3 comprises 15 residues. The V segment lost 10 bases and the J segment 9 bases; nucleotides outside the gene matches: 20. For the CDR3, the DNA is TGTGCCACCACTCATTTGGACAGGCCCTCCGCGGCCCAGTACTTC. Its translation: CATTHLDRPSAAQYF.

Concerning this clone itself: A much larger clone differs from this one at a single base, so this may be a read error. In DNA, the CDR3 is TGTGCCAGCAGCCTCCAAAGCACAGATACGCAGTATTTT. As protein: CASSLQSTDTQYF. The rearrangement links TRBV28 to TRBJ2-3, with D unresolved. The V gene lost 6 bases and the J gene lost 0 bases, with 7 bases spanning the gap. CDR3 size: 13 residues. Looked up from germline, CDR1 is MDHEN and CDR2 is SYDVKM. The variable domain in full, with the rest retrieved from reference TRBV28 and TRBJ2-3, is DVKVTQSSRYLVKRTGEKVFLECVQDMDHENMFWYRQDPGLGLRLIYFSYDVKMKEKGDIPEGYSVSREKKERFSLILESASTNQTSMYLCASSLQSTDTQYFGPGTRLTVL.